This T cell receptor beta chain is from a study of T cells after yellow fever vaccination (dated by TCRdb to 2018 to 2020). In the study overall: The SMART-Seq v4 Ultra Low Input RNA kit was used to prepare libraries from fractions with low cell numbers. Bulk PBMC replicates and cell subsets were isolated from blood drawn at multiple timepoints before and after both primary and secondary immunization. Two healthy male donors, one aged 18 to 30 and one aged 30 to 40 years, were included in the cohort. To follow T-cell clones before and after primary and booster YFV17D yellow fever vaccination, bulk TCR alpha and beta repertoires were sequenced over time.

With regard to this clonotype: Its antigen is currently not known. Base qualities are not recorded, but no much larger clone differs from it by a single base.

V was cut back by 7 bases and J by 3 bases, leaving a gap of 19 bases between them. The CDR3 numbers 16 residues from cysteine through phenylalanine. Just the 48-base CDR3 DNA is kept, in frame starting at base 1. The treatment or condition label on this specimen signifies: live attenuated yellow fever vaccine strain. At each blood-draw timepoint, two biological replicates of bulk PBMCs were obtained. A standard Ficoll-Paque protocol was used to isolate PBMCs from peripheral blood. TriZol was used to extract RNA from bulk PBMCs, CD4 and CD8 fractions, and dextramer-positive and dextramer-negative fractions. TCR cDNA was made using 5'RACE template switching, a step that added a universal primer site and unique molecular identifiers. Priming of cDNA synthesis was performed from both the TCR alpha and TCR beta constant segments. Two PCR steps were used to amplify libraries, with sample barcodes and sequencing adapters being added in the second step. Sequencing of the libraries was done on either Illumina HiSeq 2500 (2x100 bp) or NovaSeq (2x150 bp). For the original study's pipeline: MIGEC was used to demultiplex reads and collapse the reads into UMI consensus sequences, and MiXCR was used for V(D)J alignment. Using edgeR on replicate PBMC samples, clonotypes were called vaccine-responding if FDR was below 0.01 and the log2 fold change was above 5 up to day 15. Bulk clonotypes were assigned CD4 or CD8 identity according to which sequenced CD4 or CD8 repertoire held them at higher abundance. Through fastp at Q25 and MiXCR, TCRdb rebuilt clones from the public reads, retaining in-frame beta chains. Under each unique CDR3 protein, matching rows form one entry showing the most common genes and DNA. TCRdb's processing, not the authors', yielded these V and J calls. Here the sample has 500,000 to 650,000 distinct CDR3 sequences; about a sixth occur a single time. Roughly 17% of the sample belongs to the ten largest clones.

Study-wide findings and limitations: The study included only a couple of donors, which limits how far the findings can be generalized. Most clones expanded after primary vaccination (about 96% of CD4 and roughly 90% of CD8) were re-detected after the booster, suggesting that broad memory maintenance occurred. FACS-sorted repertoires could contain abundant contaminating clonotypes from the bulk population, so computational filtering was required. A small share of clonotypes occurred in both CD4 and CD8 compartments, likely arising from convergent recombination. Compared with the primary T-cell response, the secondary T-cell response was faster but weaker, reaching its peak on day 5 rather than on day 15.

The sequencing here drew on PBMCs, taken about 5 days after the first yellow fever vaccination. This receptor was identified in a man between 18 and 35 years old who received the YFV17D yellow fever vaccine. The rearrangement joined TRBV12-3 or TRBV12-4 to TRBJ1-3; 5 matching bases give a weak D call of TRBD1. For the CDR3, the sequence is CASKFRTPDHGNTIYF. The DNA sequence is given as TGTGCCAGCAAATTTAGGACACCCGATCATGGAAACACCATATATTTT.